This T cell receptor beta chain originates from a study of cytomegalovirus exposure and HLA in healthy donors. V dropped 4 bases and J dropped 5 bases, with 17 bases sitting between them. CDR3 length equals 15 residues. Per the germline V gene, CDR1 is SNHLY and CDR2 is FYNNEI. Assay used: immunoSEQ multiplex PCR; TCRdb lists only in-frame clones, some missing. The sample lists approximately 120,000 clones; 88% were seen once. The sequence derives from a woman younger than 35 in good health and CMV-seronegative. The chain uses TRBV2 and TRBJ1-2, with D perhaps TRBD1 (5 bases). Sequenced input: PBMCs. CDR3: CASSVLQAEPYGYTF. CDR3 bases: TGTGCCAGCAGTGTCTTACAGGCCGAGCCTTATGGCTACACCTTC.